This T cell receptor beta chain came from a study of cytomegalovirus exposure and HLA in healthy donors. Study results and caveats: In a later analysis, TCR beta V- and J-gene trimming showed a link to a missense DCLRE1C variant.

60 Vbeta and 13 Jbeta primers were used in PCR. The assay was immunoSEQ multiplex PCR, and TCRdb's table has in-frame clones only and misses some. This table holds about 130,000 clones, around 80% found once. On this clone itself: Its antigen is unknown.

The CDR3 is made up of 13 amino acids. Germline CDR1 and CDR2: SGHTA and FQGTGA. V dropped 5 bases and J dropped 8 bases, with 14 bases sitting between them. The V and J genes are TRBV7-3 and TRBJ2-3; D is unclear. This TCR was recovered from a man aged 25 to 40 in good health and CMV-seropositive. Material: PBMCs. CDR3 bases: TGTGCCAGCAGCCCCGTCGGTACTGCTACGCAGTATTTT. It codes for CASSPVGTATQYF. Variable domain in full (rest from reference TRBV7-3 and TRBJ2-3): GAGVSQTPSNKVTEKGKYVELRCDPISGHTALYWYRQSLGQGPEFLIYFQGTGAADDSGLPNDRFFAVRPEGSVSTLKIQRTERGDSAVYLCASSPVGTATQYFGPGTRLTVL.